A selection of T cell receptor beta chains follows, all from one sample in a study of T cell repertoires in cytomegalovirus infection. TCRdb redid the calling of the reads with MiXCR, one entry per CDR3 protein. The sample has 400,000 to 550,000 distinct CDR3 sequences; approximately 11% are singletons. The specimen was PBMCs. The receptors were sampled from a human donor in good health (CMV status not recorded). Some clones in this sample may be carry-over from other donors' samples. Each CDR3 is given with its conserved first and last residue. The order of the fields is V gene, J gene, D gene, CDR3 protein. The D gene is left open where the match is weak.

>TRBV9|TRBJ1-4|TRBD1
CASSNSGTENEKLFF
>TRBV7-8|TRBJ2-3|TRBD2
CASSLELAGVGDTQYF
>TRBV7-3|TRBJ1-1|TRBD1
CASSPSSAGGAEAFF
>TRBV12-3/TRBV12-4|TRBJ2-5|TRBD1
CASRKGGQGLLETQYF
>TRBV4-2|TRBJ1-2|NA
CASSQGGRGNYGYTF
>TRBV7-9|TRBJ2-1|TRBD2
CASSILAGGRDEQFF
>TRBV5-5|TRBJ1-4|NA
CASSLRPTTTNEKLFF
>TRBV20-1|TRBJ2-3|TRBD1
CSADERDREPDTQYF
>TRBV7-2|TRBJ2-7|NA
CASSLDGTNSYEQYF
>TRBV18|TRBJ2-4|NA
CASSPPSSLAKNIQYF
>TRBV10-3|TRBJ1-1|TRBD1
CAIRPTGEVTEAFF
>TRBV9|TRBJ2-1|TRBD2
CASSAGTSGGGEQFF
>TRBV24-1|TRBJ2-4|TRBD2
CATSGAGDPKNIQYF
>TRBV6-1|TRBJ1-2|NA
CASSGSASYNYGYTF
>TRBV6-1|TRBJ2-3|NA
CASRVAVQDTQYF
>TRBV14|TRBJ1-6|NA
CASSQIYQNSPLHF
>TRBV9|TRBJ2-1|NA
CASSVHRVDEQFF
>TRBV27|TRBJ2-3|NA
CASQEVGGVDTQYF
>TRBV12-3/TRBV12-4|TRBJ2-3|NA
CASSLYPGTSTDTQYF
>TRBV19|TRBJ1-1|NA
CASSILGNTEAFF
>TRBV18|TRBJ2-6|NA
CASSPAVGLGSGANVLTF
>TRBV20-1|TRBJ2-7|TRBD2
CSARATGVSGRAHEQYF
>TRBV7-3|TRBJ2-3|NA
CASSVRGDTQYF
>TRBV27|TRBJ2-5|TRBD1
CASSSLGQSLGTQYF
>TRBV6-2/TRBV6-3|TRBJ2-1|TRBD2
CASSYPLAGGPPDEQFF
>TRBV6-1|TRBJ1-5|NA
CASSSRSQPQHF
>TRBV2|TRBJ2-3|NA
CASSKESRTSTDTQYF
>TRBV2|TRBJ1-2|NA
CASKGDIGGYTF
>TRBV20-1|TRBJ2-5|TRBD1
CSAPDRSLRETQYF
>TRBV28|TRBJ1-5|NA
CASSLLGSYSNRPQHF
>TRBV7-9|TRBJ1-5|TRBD1
CASSLYSSGTARDSNQPQHF
>TRBV20-1|TRBJ2-3|NA
CSARDTAQGSTDTQYF
>TRBV19|TRBJ2-1|TRBD2
CASRGGETYNEQFF
>TRBV19|TRBJ2-2|NA
CASIVSGTNTGELFF
>TRBV9|TRBJ2-3|TRBD2
CASSVLKRGSTDTQYF
>TRBV6-4|TRBJ2-3|TRBD2
CASRISGSPTDTQYF
>TRBV7-3|TRBJ2-1|TRBD1
CASSPQGAWGLDYNEQFF
>TRBV20-1|TRBJ2-1|TRBD1
CSARDGTGGTDEQFF
>TRBV20-1|TRBJ1-5|NA
CSATQGGSQPQHF
>TRBV6-6|TRBJ1-1|NA
CASTPRGGESTTEAFF
>TRBV20-1|TRBJ1-4|NA
CSAKQGGNEKLFF
>TRBV6-5|TRBJ1-1|TRBD1
CASSYTGVRAEAFF
>TRBV9|TRBJ2-1|TRBD1
CASTKQGAAYNEQFF
>TRBV7-2|TRBJ2-5|TRBD2
CASSSGLAGVAQYF
>TRBV10-3|TRBJ1-1|NA
CATSARVENTEAFF
>TRBV11-2|TRBJ1-4|NA
CASSPGRRAGYEKLFF